Detailed here is one T cell receptor (beta chain). The primer mix had 60 Vbeta and 13 Jbeta primers. Per the authors' pipeline: Later, an analysis found some 80 million unique TCR beta chains, and 9.5 million to 11 million of these were shared. Measured with immunoSEQ multiplex PCR; TCRdb has only the in-frame clones, and not every one. V, J and clone size are taken as reported in that table, and D and trimming were inferred from the DNA itself. The sample has about 56,000 clones, about 79% seen once. J was trimmed by 4 bases and V by 3 bases; bases with no gene match: 6. Germline V gene sequence: CDR1 GTSNPN, CDR2 SVGIG (reference sequence). The CDR3 extends over 14 amino acids. This entry is derived from a study of cytomegalovirus exposure and HLA in healthy donors. Despite likely unrecorded immune exposures, the donors were nominally healthy at the time of sampling.

The sequenced material came from PBMCs. The chain employs TRBV30 and TRBJ2-1; 7 nucleotides line up with TRBD2. The source of this sequence is a man in his forties in good health and CMV-seronegative. Here the CDR3 DNA reads TGTGCCTGGAGGGCCAGCGGGGTTTACAATGAGCAGTTCTTC. Its translation is CAWRASGVYNEQFF.